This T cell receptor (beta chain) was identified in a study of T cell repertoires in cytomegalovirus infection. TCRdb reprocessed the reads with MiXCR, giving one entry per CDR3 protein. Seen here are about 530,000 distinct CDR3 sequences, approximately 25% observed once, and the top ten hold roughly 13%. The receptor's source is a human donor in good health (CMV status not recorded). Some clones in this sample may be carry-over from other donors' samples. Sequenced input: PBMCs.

CDR3 DNA sequence: TGTGCCATCAGTGATGAGACACACTATCAGCCCCAGCATTTT. Translated, it gives CAISDETHYQPQHF. The chain joins TRBV10-3 to TRBJ1-5, with D hard to call. The CDR3 length is 14 residues. Trimming took off 3 bases at V and 5 bases at J, with 11 bases between the two ends. CDR1 is ENHRY and CDR2 is SYGVKD in the germline V gene.